This T cell receptor (beta chain) comes out of a study of type 1 regulatory T cells. Between the trimmed V and J ends, which lost 7 bases and 5 bases, there was a span of 12 bases. The germline gives CDR1 SQVTM, CDR2 ANQGSEA. This CDR3 has 11 residues. With respect to this clonotype: As yet, its antigen is unknown.

MiXCR, run by TCRdb on the reads, gives a single entry per CDR3 protein. The table has 60,000 to 80,000 distinct CDR3 sequences, nearly 65% seen once; the top ten hold 6% to 9%. Sequencing input: cultured T cells, either the whole culture or a sorted T cell fraction (not recorded which). The sample's subset: Tr1-enriched cell product generated in vitro against host alloantigens. The receptor was derived from a human donor in good health. This chain joins TRBV29-1 and TRBJ2-7; D is ambiguous. The CDR3 loop reads CSAVKGNEQYF. CDR3 DNA sequence: TGCAGCGCTGTCAAAGGGAACGAGCAGTACTTC.